Below, 24 T cell receptor beta chains from the same sample are listed, as sequenced in a study of T-cell memory formation after mild COVID-19. One entry per CDR3 protein results from TCRdb running MiXCR on the 5' RACE reads. The data show more than 300,000 distinct CDR3 sequences, roughly an eighth seen once. Material: PBMCs or a T cell subset sorted from them (not recorded which). The source of these receptors is a man aged 18 to 29 who had mild COVID-19 (a few samples of this study predate the infection). Cell type and time point are not known.

The gene calls are TRBV4-2 and TRBJ2-1; the D gene is possibly TRBD2 (5 bases). The germline gives CDR1 LGHNA, CDR2 YNFKEQ. The V end was cut by 2 bases, the J end by 10 bases, with 21 bases between. The CDR3 has 16 residues. CDR3 in amino acids: CASSQNLAGLLREQFF. The CDR3 region has the DNA TGTGCCAGCAGCCAAAATTTGGCGGGTCTACTACGGGAGCAGTTCTTC.

This clonotype turned up a few times. V is TRBV7-2 and J is TRBJ2-2; D gene ambiguous. Germline V gene data show CDR1 as SGHTA and CDR2 as FQGNSA. V was trimmed by 5 bases and J by 7 bases, leaving 11 bases between them. The CDR3 is made up of 13 amino acids. CDR3 DNA sequence: TGTGCCAGCAGCGAAGGGTTGGGCGGGGAGCTGTTTTTT. As protein: CASSEGLGGELFF.

CDR3 sequence (DNA): TGTGCCAGCAGTTACTCGAACCAGCGGGGGCTCCAAGAGACCCAGTACTTC. This codes for CASSYSNQRGLQETQYF. The chain has TRBV6-5 and TRBJ2-5; 8 bases are a match to TRBD2. The J segment lost 1 base and the V segment lost 0 bases, leaving 7 bases of the junction unmatched. There are 17 residues in the CDR3. Germline V lookup: CDR1 MNHEY, CDR2 SVGAGI.

The chain has TRBV6-2 or TRBV6-3 and TRBJ1-2, with D perhaps TRBD1 (6 bases). The V gene's germline CDR1 is MNHEY and CDR2 SVGEGT. Trimming took off 8 bases at V and 2 bases at J, with 12 bases between the two ends. The CDR3 runs to 13 residues. The CDR3 bases are TGTGCCAGCCGCGGACAGCCGAACTATGGCTACACCTTC. Amino acids: CASRGQPNYGYTF.

This clonotype showed up just a few times. This chain uses TRBV5-1 with TRBJ2-4, with 10 bases aligning to TRBD2. The CDR3 sequence is 17 residues long. With 5 bases clipped from V and 7 bases from J, the junction kept 15 bases outside the gene matches. Germline V gene sequence: CDR1 SGHRS, CDR2 YFSETQ. The chain's CDR3 is CASSPGASGGPGNIQYF. CDR3 nucleotides: TGCGCCAGCAGTCCGGGGGCTAGCGGGGGCCCCGGCAACATTCAGTACTTC.

The genes are TRBV6-5 and TRBJ1-6; no definite D call. Between the trimmed V and J ends, which lost 6 bases and 0 bases, there was a span of 9 bases. This CDR3 contains 15 residues. From germline, CDR1 is MNHEY and CDR2 SVGAGI. The CDR3 bases are TGTGCCAGCAGATTACAGAGCTCCTATAATTCACCCCTCCACTTT. It is translated as CASRLQSSYNSPLHF.

This clonotype was observed a handful of times. The chain is built from TRBV18 and TRBJ2-5; D not resolved. The CDR3 spans 15 residues. Germline assignment: CDR1 KGHSH and CDR2 LQKENI. Trimming removed 1 base at V and 5 bases at J, with 14 bases between. The CDR3 DNA is TGTGCCAGCTCACCACAGGAAGCGTCAGTCGAGACCCAGTACTTC. Protein: CASSPQEASVETQYF.

The chain employs TRBV6-2 or TRBV6-3 and TRBJ2-7; D unclear. V was clipped by 5 bases and J by 6 bases, with 14 bases between them. The germline CDR1 and CDR2 sequences are MNHEY and SVGEGT. CDR3 length equals 13 residues. This CDR3 reads CASSPSRTSEQYF. In nucleotides, the CDR3 is TGTGCCAGCAGTCCAAGTCGGACGTCCGAGCAGTACTTC.

In its sample, this clonotype was seen many times. V usage is TRBV4-3 and J usage is TRBJ2-5; 9 bases fit TRBD2. V trimming: 3 bases; J trimming: 4 bases; junction bases outside the gene matches: 12. Germline V CDR1 and CDR2: LGHNA, YSLEER. The CDR3 contains 17 residues. CDR3 protein: CASSHLNEAGGVETQYF. The DNA of the CDR3 is TGCGCCAGCAGCCACCTCAACGAAGCGGGGGGAGTAGAGACCCAGTACTTC.

This clonotype was seen only a few times. V gene TRBV6-6 combines with J gene TRBJ2-7; D call uncertain. Germline V gene lookup returns CDR1 MNHNY and CDR2 SVGAGI (reference sequence). The V end was cut by 4 bases, the J end by 1 base, with 8 bases between. This CDR3 contains 13 residues. The CDR3 DNA follows: TGTGCCAGCAGTTCGGCCGATTCCTACGAGCAGTACGTC. It specifies CASSSADSYEQYV.

This clonotype occurred a few times. This chain links TRBV9 with TRBJ2-7; 7 bases agree with TRBD1. The CDR3 has 14 amino acids. Germline V gene lookup returns CDR1 SGDLS and CDR2 YYNGEE. Trimming at V came to 3 bases and at J to 3 bases, leaving 6 bases not matched to a gene. In DNA form, the CDR3 reads TGTGCCAGCAGCGCGGGGACAGAAATCTACGAGCAGTACTTC. Its translation is CASSAGTEIYEQYF.

In this sample, this clonotype turned up a few times. This rearrangement joins TRBV24-1 to TRBJ2-2, with D tentatively TRBD1 or TRBD2 (5 bases each). Germline CDR1 KGHDR, CDR2 SFDVKD. This CDR3 spans 14 amino acids. V lost 4 bases and J lost 4, with 9 bases in between. This CDR3 is CATSEGDVTGELFF. The CDR3 DNA reads TGTGCCACCAGTGAGGGGGACGTCACCGGGGAGCTGTTTTTT.

The J gene is TRBJ2-2, the V gene TRBV18; 8 bases line up with TRBD1. Trimming removed 1 base from V and 3 bases from J; junction bases left unmatched: 1. Germline CDR1 reads KGHSH; CDR2 reads LQKENI. The CDR3 sequence is 15 residues long. DNA of the CDR3: TGTGCCAGCTCACCACTCAGGGGGCACACCGGGGAGCTGTTTTTT. It yields the protein CASSPLRGHTGELFF.

The rearrangement uses TRBV12-3 or TRBV12-4 and TRBJ2-7; TRBD2 is a possible D gene (5 bases). Trimming left V 5 bases short and J 0 bases short, with 8 bases between. This CDR3 region has 13 residues. CDR3 sequence (DNA): TGTGCCAGCAGTGCTGGGAGCTCCTACGAGCAGTACTTC. Residues: CASSAGSSYEQYF.

The rearrangement links TRBV7-6 to TRBJ2-7, with 10 bases lining up with TRBD2. V lost 3 bases and J lost 2; bases outside the gene matches: 7. Germline V gene data show CDR1 as SGHVS and CDR2 as FNYEAQ. This CDR3 contains 16 residues. CDR3 sequence: CASSFLAGAVPYEQYF. DNA of the CDR3: TGTGCCAGCAGCTTTCTAGCGGGGGCCGTGCCCTACGAGCAGTACTTC.

This clonotype was seen more than once but under ten times. V and J are TRBV7-9 and TRBJ1-5; D unclear. In germline, CDR1 is SEHNR, CDR2 FQNEAQ (reference sequence). The ends were cut back, 4 bases at V and 4 bases at J, with 14 bases in the middle. This CDR3 is 15 amino acids long. CDR3 bases: TGTGCCAGCAGCTCAAATCAGGAGTCGAATCAGCCCCAGCATTTT. The encoded protein is CASSSNQESNQPQHF.

This clonotype was seen a handful of times. The chain carries TRBV9 and TRBJ2-7, with TRBD2 matching over 10 bases. Per germline, CDR1 SGDLS and CDR2 YYNGEE. CDR3 size: 15 residues. Germline trimming cut 3 bases from V and 8 bases from J; bases unmatched to any gene: 11. The CDR3 DNA sequence: TGTGCCAGCAGCGGAGAGGGTGGGACTAGCGTCAAGCAGTACTTC. The encoded protein is CASSGEGGTSVKQYF.

The genes are TRBV4-2 and TRBJ1-2; D gene unclear. Trimming left V 3 bases short and J 2 bases short, with 4 bases between. This CDR3 has 12 residues. Germline-derived CDR1 and CDR2 are LGHNA and YNFKEQ. Here the CDR3 reads CASSQFNYGYTF. Written as DNA, the CDR3 is TGTGCCAGCAGCCAGTTCAACTATGGCTACACCTTC.

The CDR3 protein is CASSPLAGGRLNEQFF. CDR3 nucleotides: TGTGCCAGCAGCCCGCTAGCGGGGGGCCGCCTCAATGAGCAGTTCTTC. This chain uses TRBV7-8 with TRBJ2-1; TRBD2 matches 11 bases. The germline V gene has CDR1 SGHVS and CDR2 FQNEAQ. The junction had 9 bases not matched to a gene; V was cut back by 5 bases and J by 6 bases. The CDR3 is 16 residues long. Full variable domain (remainder filled in from reference TRBV7-8 and TRBJ2-1): GAGVSQSPRYKVAKRGQDVALRCDPISGHVSLFWYQQALGQGPEFLTYFQNEAQLDKSGLPSDRFFAERPEGSVSTLKIQRTQQEDSAVYLCASSPLAGGRLNEQFFGPGTRLTVL.

The chain combines TRBV20-1 with TRBJ2-1; 11 bases are shared with TRBD2. Germline CDR1 is DFQATT and CDR2 is SNEGSKA (reference sequence). V shed 6 bases and J 9 bases; nucleotides not matched to a gene: 13. The CDR3 runs 15 residues. The CDR3 nucleotides read TGCAGTGCAAAGAAGACTAGCGGGAAATGGGGTGAGCAGTTCTTC. Protein sequence: CSAKKTSGKWGEQFF.

This rearrangement joins TRBV7-2 to TRBJ2-7; D is possibly TRBD2 (7 bases). The CDR3 covers 13 residues. Germline V lookup: CDR1 SGHTA, CDR2 FQGNSA. V was shortened by 6 bases and J by 5 bases, with 14 bases between the two germline ends. This CDR3 is CASRQGGGHEQYV. In nucleotides, the CDR3 is TGTGCCAGCAGGCAGGGCGGGGGCCACGAGCAGTACGTC.

The chain couples TRBV6-6 to TRBJ1-5; 7 bases are a match to TRBD1. The length of the CDR3 is 16 residues. The V gene's germline CDR1 is MNHNY and CDR2 SVGAGI (reference sequence). The V and J ends lost 6 bases and 2 bases, in that order; junction bases with no gene match: 10. The CDR3, as DNA: TGTGCCAGCAGCAATGACCAGGGGGTAGGCAATCAGCCCCAGCATTTT. It specifies CASSNDQGVGNQPQHF.

This clonotype was observed a few times. The chain couples TRBV4-3 to TRBJ2-6; D ambiguous. Germline-derived CDR1 and CDR2 are LGHNA and YSLEER. This CDR3 spans 16 amino acids. V was shortened by 0 bases and J by 0 bases, with 6 bases between the two germline ends. CDR3 region: CASSQEEGSGANVLTF. DNA of the CDR3: TGCGCCAGCAGCCAAGAGGAAGGCTCTGGGGCCAACGTCCTGACTTTC.

This clonotype was observed a handful of times. The chain joins TRBV20-1 to TRBJ1-3; no reliable D call. CDR1 is DFQATT, CDR2 SNEGSKA, per germline (reference sequence). V lost 6 bases and J 1 base, leaving 13 bases between the germline ends. There are 14 residues in the CDR3. The CDR3 sequence: CSAPGPGSGNTIYF. Here the CDR3 DNA reads TGCAGTGCCCCCGGGCCGGGGTCTGGAAACACCATATATTTT.